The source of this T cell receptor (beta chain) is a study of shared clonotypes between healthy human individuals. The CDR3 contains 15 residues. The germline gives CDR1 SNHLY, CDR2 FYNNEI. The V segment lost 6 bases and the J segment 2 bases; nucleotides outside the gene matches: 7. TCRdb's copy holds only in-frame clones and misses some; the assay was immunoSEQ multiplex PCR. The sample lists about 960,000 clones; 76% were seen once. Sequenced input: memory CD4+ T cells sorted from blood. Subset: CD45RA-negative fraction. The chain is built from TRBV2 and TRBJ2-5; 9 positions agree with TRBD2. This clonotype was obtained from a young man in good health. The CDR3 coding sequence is TGTGCCAGCAGGCGAATAGCGGGAGTTCAAGAGACCCAGTACTTC. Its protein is CASRRIAGVQETQYF.